The following is a TCR beta chain sequence with its context. Its cognate antigen is unknown. Noted treatment: roughly 10-day PBMC culture with coronavirus spike peptide pools or control peptides (ViraFEST assay). A negative selection step was used to isolate CD4+ T cells once culture had run for under 11 days. This sample was taken from a study of vaccination and CD4 T cells after COVID-19. Whole-study context: The authors exposed cells to overlapping spike peptides derived from SARS-CoV-2, HCoV-NL63, HCoV-OC43 and HCoV-229E.

Cultured CD4+ T cells had their DNA profiled by the Oncomine TCR Beta short-read assay. TCRdb reanalysed the PCR reads using MiXCR and keeps one entry per CDR3 protein. This table has some 20,000 distinct CDR3 sequences, 47% appearing once. Looked up from germline, CDR1 is SGHDT and CDR2 is YYEEEE. Trimming removed 4 bases from V and 8 bases from J, with 15 bases in between. This CDR3 spans 13 amino acids. The TCR sequence derives from a human donor with COVID-19. This chain uses TRBV5-6 with TRBJ1-1; D is undetermined. Sequencing was done on a sample of cultured CD4+ T cells from blood. This CDR3 reads CASSADRVREAFF. CDR3 DNA sequence: TGTGCCAGCAGCGCGGACCGCGTCCGGGAAGCTTTCTTT.